This TCR beta chain was sequenced in a study of regulatory T cells in long-lasting Graves disease. Trimming shortened V by 0 bases and J by 7 bases, and 10 bases separated the two germline ends. This CDR3 is 15 amino acids long. CDR1 SEHNR and CDR2 FQNEAQ come from the germline V gene (reference sequence). A note on this clonotype: No antigen is known for it.

Findings and limits, study-wide: There were preferences for TRBV28, TRBJ1-2 and TRBJ2-5 in persistent disease. In persistent patients, shared public clonotypes (over 2,500) outnumbered those in new patients (roughly 870).

Through Arm-PCR of CDR3 regions and iRepertoire HTBI primers, TCR beta libraries were built. TCRdb passed the multiplex PCR reads through MiXCR, listing each CDR3 protein once. The profile shows about 470,000 distinct CDR3 sequences, less than 25% of them singletons. The sample's time point: persistent/refractory GD, antithyroid drugs over 5 years with positive TRAb. PBMC-extracted RNA yielded the TCR library. The peripheral blood volume drawn was 8.5 to 9 milliliters, and it was collected into EDTA tubes. The sequencing used peripheral blood mononuclear cells (PBMCs), collected when the disease was refractory, from a patient treated with antithyroid drugs. The TCR comes from a female donor with Graves disease. The rearrangement joins TRBV7-9 to TRBJ1-6; the D is unclear. CDR3 loop: CASSLAVLVNSPLHF. The CDR3 DNA follows: TGTGCCAGCAGCTTAGCGGTCCTGGTGAATTCACCCCTCCACTTT. The complete variable domain, with remaining parts taken from reference TRBV7-9 and TRBJ1-6, reads DTGVSQNPRHKITKRGQNVTFRCDPISEHNRLYWYRQTLGQGPEFLTYFQNEAQLEKSRLLSDRFSAERPKGSFSTLEIQRTEQGDSAMYLCASSLAVLVNSPLHFGNGTRLTVT.